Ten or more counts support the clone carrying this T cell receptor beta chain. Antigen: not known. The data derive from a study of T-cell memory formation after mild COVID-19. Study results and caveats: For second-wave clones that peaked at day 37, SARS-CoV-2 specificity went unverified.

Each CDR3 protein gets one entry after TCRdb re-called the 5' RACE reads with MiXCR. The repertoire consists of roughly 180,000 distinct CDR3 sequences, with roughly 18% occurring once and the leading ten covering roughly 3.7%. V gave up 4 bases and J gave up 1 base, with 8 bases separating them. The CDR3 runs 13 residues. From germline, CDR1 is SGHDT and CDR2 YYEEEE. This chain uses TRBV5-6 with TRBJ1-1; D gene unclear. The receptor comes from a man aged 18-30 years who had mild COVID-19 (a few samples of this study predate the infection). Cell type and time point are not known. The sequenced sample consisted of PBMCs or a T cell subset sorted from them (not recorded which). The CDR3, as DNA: TGTGCCAGCAGCCTTACAGCGAACACTGAAGCTTTCTTT. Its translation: CASSLTANTEAFF.